Shown below are 13 T cell receptor beta chains from a single sample sequenced in a study of blood T cell repertoires in COVID-19. Measured with immunoSEQ multiplex PCR; TCRdb has only the in-frame clones, and not every one. The profile shows fewer than 70,000 clones, 88% of them singletons. Specimen: peripheral blood. The source of these receptors is a human donor in a cohort sampled during active COVID-19.

This chain connects TRBV7-2 to TRBJ2-3, with D unclear. Trimming took off 10 bases at V and 2 bases at J, with 19 bases between the two ends. This CDR3 is 15 amino acids long. Germline CDR1 reads SGHTA; CDR2 reads FQGNSA. In DNA form, the CDR3 reads TGTGCCACGTCACGCAGGAACCCCGTCACAGATACGCAGTATTTT. Translating gives CATSRRNPVTDTQYF.

V and J are TRBV19 and TRBJ1-1, with no clear D. From germline, CDR1 is LNHDA and CDR2 SQIVND (reference sequence). CDR3 size: 13 residues. With 1 base removed from V and 4 bases from J, the gap between germline ends came to 7 bases. The CDR3 DNA reads as TGTGCCAGTAGTATAGTGGGAGTCACTGAAGCTTTCTTT. Its protein product is CASSIVGVTEAFF.

This chain connects TRBV7-2 to TRBJ2-3; the D gene is possibly TRBD2 (5 bases). This CDR3 has 13 amino acids. The V and J ends lost 3 bases and 5 bases respectively, with 9 bases between them. Germline V gene data show CDR1 as SGHTA and CDR2 as FQGNSA. CDR3 coding DNA: TGTGCCAGCAGCTTGACTACCGGAGATACGCAGTATTTT. Translated: CASSLTTGDTQYF.

This clone was picked up one time. A read error may account for a junction end that differs from germline. The rearrangement uses TRBV9 and TRBJ1-6, with D uncertain. Germline loops: CDR1 SGDLS, CDR2 YYNGEE. The CDR3 length is 15 residues. The CDR3 nucleotides are TGTGCCAGCAGCATAGGAATATCCTACAATTCACCCCTCCACTTT. Its protein product is CASSIGISYNSPLHF.

The chain links TRBV7-9 to TRBJ2-7, with TRBD2 as a possible D gene (7 bases). The CDR3 is 16 amino acids. V was clipped by 4 bases and J by 0 bases, with 16 bases between them. CDR1 and CDR2 (germline): SEHNR, FQNEAQ (reference sequence). CDR3 in DNA: TGTGCCAGCAGCTCATGGGGGGGCAGGAGCTCCTACGAGCAGTACTTC. It specifies CASSSWGGRSSYEQYF.

The CDR3 DNA reads as TGTGCCAGCAGCCGCCCGGGACTCTTGGCTTTCTTT. It yields the protein CASSRPGLLAFF. V gene TRBV3-1 (or the pseudogene TRBV3-2) combines with J gene TRBJ1-1; possible D gene TRBD1, 5 bases. The V end was cut by 4 bases, the J end by 11 bases, with 14 bases between. CDR1 is LGHDT, CDR2 YNNKEL, per germline (reference sequence). CDR3 length equals 12 residues.

This chain joins TRBV5-4 and TRBJ2-5; D is perhaps TRBD2 (7 bases). Germline-derived CDR1 and CDR2 are SGHNT and YYREEE (reference sequence). Between the trimmed V and J ends, which lost 1 base and 5 bases, there was a span of 15 bases. CDR3 length: 15 residues. The CDR3, as DNA: TGTGCCAGCAGCTTGTTGGGGGGGGGCGACGAGACCCAGTACTTC. As protein: CASSLLGGGDETQYF.

This clone was seen only a few times. The V call is TRBV10-1, the J call TRBJ2-2; D is ambiguous. Germline loops: CDR1 WNHNN, CDR2 SYGVQD (reference sequence). V was cut by 0 bases and J by 3 bases, with 5 bases left in between. This CDR3 spans 14 amino acids. The CDR3 DNA reads as TGCGCCAGCAGTGAGTCCCGGTACACCGGGGAGCTGTTTTTT. It encodes CASSESRYTGELFF.

The chain uses TRBV7-2 and TRBJ1-5; 8 nucleotides match TRBD1. CDR1 SGHTA and CDR2 FQGNSA come from the germline V gene. The CDR3 has 15 residues. V shed 5 bases, J shed 4 bases, and the junction held 7 bases outside the gene matches. CDR3 in amino acids: CASSPKTGDNQPQHF. CDR3 DNA: TGTGCCAGCAGCCCGAAGACAGGGGATAATCAGCCCCAGCATTTT. Full variable domain (missing parts from reference TRBV7-2 and TRBJ1-5): GAGVSQSPSNKVTEKGKDVELRCDPISGHTALYWYRQSLGQGLEFLIYFQGNSAPDKSGLPSDRFSAERTGGSVSTLTIQRTQQEDSAVYLCASSPKTGDNQPQHFGDGTRLSIL.

The V gene is TRBV6-2 or TRBV6-3, the J gene TRBJ2-1; D might be TRBD2 (5 bases). From germline, CDR1 is MNHEY and CDR2 SVGEGT. The CDR3 is 13 residues long. The V and J ends lost 6 bases and 10 bases respectively, with 16 bases between them. CDR3 sequence: CASSLESGLEQFF. For the CDR3, the DNA is TGTGCCAGCAGCTTGGAGTCTGGACTGGAGCAGTTCTTC.

V is TRBV24-1 and J is TRBJ1-6; 8 nucleotides match TRBD1. The V and J ends lost 3 bases and 7 bases, in that order; junction bases with no gene match: 10. This CDR3 is 17 amino acids long. Germline V CDR1 and CDR2: KGHDR, SFDVKD. DNA for the CDR3: TGTGCCACCAGTGATCCGCACAGGGGGGCGCGGAATTCACCCCTCCACTTT. Residues: CATSDPHRGARNSPLHF.

This CDR3 is CASSLQTEAFF. Written as DNA, the CDR3 is TGTGCCAGCAGCTTACAAACTGAAGCTTTCTTT. This chain connects TRBV7-9 to TRBJ1-1, with D hard to call. V shed 2 bases and J shed 5 bases, with 3 bases lying between them. CDR3 size: 11 residues. Germline V gene sequence: CDR1 SEHNR, CDR2 FQNEAQ (reference sequence). Combining the CDR3 with reference TRBV7-9 and TRBJ1-1 gives the whole variable domain DTGVSQNPRHKITKRGQNVTFRCDPISEHNRLYWYRQTLGQGPEFLTYFQNEAQLEKSRLLSDRFSAERPKGSFSTLEIQRTEQGDSAMYLCASSLQTEAFFGQGTRLTVV.

The J gene is TRBJ1-6, the V gene TRBV7-9; D call uncertain. V lost 4 bases to trimming and J lost 11 bases, with 6 bases between them. Germline lookup yields CDR1 SEHNR and CDR2 FQNEAQ (reference sequence). CDR3 length: 11 residues. CDR3 sequence: CASSSRAPLHF. CDR3 nucleotide sequence: TGTGCCAGCAGCTCCCGGGCACCCCTCCACTTT.